This TCR beta chain was identified in a study of blood T cells in healthy people across ages. General study results and limits: More naive CD4+ cells and higher diversity marked long-lived donors relative to aged donors.

As regards this clonotype: Its antigen is unknown.

Trimming took 4 bases from V and 2 from J, leaving 12 bases between them. CDR3 length: 14 amino acids. A second PCR of about 7 to 12 cycles used a sample-barcoded 5' primer and a J-beta primer mix. Each cDNA molecule carried a tag from a template-switch adaptor that contained 12 random nucleotides. TCRdb re-called the 5' RACE reads through MiXCR, storing one row per CDR3 protein. The table lists around 780,000 distinct CDR3 sequences, around a quarter of them singletons. The same data also went into a second study, on T cells of mothers and their children.

The gene calls are TRBV12-3 or TRBV12-4 and TRBJ2-7, with D maybe TRBD2 (5 bases). This sequence originates from a boy between 5 and 17 years old in good health. Sequenced: blood. The CDR3 DNA is TGTGCCAGCAGTTCCGGAGACGGGACCTACGAGCAGTACTTC. Translating it yields CASSSGDGTYEQYF.